Each of the 4 T cell receptor beta chains below was sequenced from the same sample in a study of Ad26.COV2.S vaccination and SARS-CoV-2 variants (dated by TCRdb to 2020 to 2022). Read against the paper, the sample's treatment or condition label means: roughly 18 received Ad26.COV2.S at low or high dose, single or two shots; 5 received placebo; per-sample allocation not given. For vaccine and placebo recipients, repertoires were sequenced using samples collected on day 63 after the first injection. Library creation used the immunoSEQ multiplex PCR assay. This is the immuneACCESS table as TCRdb keeps it, with only in-frame sequences that have V and J called. A part of the clones is gone; compared with another copy, unresolved V genes explain less than half, and the rest is unexplained. This sample gives over 300,000 clones in total; under 90% of them show up just once. The top ten clones comprise approximately 7.8% of the sample.

The material was peripheral blood, obtained in a trial of Ad26.COV2.S vaccine versus placebo. Source of these receptors: a person between 18 and 65 years old who received the Ad26.COV2.S COVID-19 vaccine or a placebo.

The chain links TRBV19 to TRBJ1-5; D not certain. V dropped 2 bases and J dropped 0 bases, with 23 bases sitting between them. The CDR3 totals 20 residues. Looked up from germline, CDR1 is LNHDA and CDR2 is SQIVND (reference sequence). CDR3 loop: CASSIRKGGAPLHSNQPQHF. As DNA, the CDR3 is TGTGCCAGTAGTATAAGGAAGGGAGGAGCTCCCCTCCATAGCAATCAGCCCCAGCATTTT.

This clone showed up just a few times. The chain has TRBV30 and TRBJ1-5, with D possibly being TRBD1 (6 bases). The CDR3 contains 13 residues. CDR1 GTSNPN and CDR2 SVGIG come from the germline V gene (reference sequence). V was shortened by 2 bases and J by 7 bases, with 12 bases between the two germline ends. CDR3 in DNA: TGTGCCTGGAGTCAACAGGGTATCCAGCCCCAGCATTTT. Its protein is CAWSQQGIQPQHF.

The J gene is TRBJ2-5, the V gene TRBV5-6; D gene unclear. This CDR3 has 13 amino acids. Per the germline V gene, CDR1 is SGHDT and CDR2 is YYEEEE. The V end lost 0 bases, the J end lost 4 bases, and 7 bases lay between the germline ends. This CDR3 is CASSLDWAETQYF. CDR3 DNA: TGTGCCAGCAGCTTGGACTGGGCAGAGACCCAGTACTTC. The whole variable domain, remainder taken from reference TRBV5-6 and TRBJ2-5, is DAGVTQSPTHLIKTRGQQVTLRCSPKSGHDTVSWYQQALGQGPQFIFQYYEEEERQRGNFPDRFSGHQFPNYSSELNVNALLLGDSALYLCASSLDWAETQYFGPGTRLLVL.

The chain combines TRBV30 with TRBJ1-2; D unresolved. CDR3 length: 10 residues. CDR1 and CDR2 from the germline V gene are GTSNPN and SVGIG (reference sequence). V lost 5 bases, J lost 5 bases, and 6 bases lay in between. The CDR3 nucleotides are TGTGCCTGGGGCGGATATGGCTACACCTTC. Protein product: CAWGGYGYTF. The entire variable domain, with the rest obtained from reference TRBV30 and TRBJ1-2, is as follows: SQTIHQWPATLVQPVGSPLSLECTVEGTSNPNLYWYRQAAGRGLQLLFYSVGIGQISSEVPQNLSASRPQDRQFILSSKKLLLSDSGFYLCAWGGYGYTFGSGTRLTVV.